These 5 T cell receptor beta chains originate from one sample sequenced in a study of vaccination effects on CD4 cells after COVID-19. For these TCRs, the target antigens are not known. Viral peptide pools were used in the ViraFEST assay to expand antigen-specific CD4+ T cells, and sequencing came afterward. With about 9 days of culture completed, CD4+ T cells were isolated. The healthy vaccine recipients, who had no prior SARS-CoV-2 infection, showed negative nucleocapsid antibodies. Data came from immunoSEQ multiplex PCR; TCRdb stores just in-frame clones and leaves some out. The table shows about 71,000 clones, with around 72% occurring only once. The sequencing used CD4+ T cells from PBMCs cultured with HCoV-OC43 spike peptides, collected before COVID-19 vaccination. Specified subset: HCoV-OC43 spike overlapping peptide pool stimulation. The receptors were gathered from a human donor who received a COVID-19 vaccine.

The V and J genes are TRBV12-2 and TRBJ1-6. TRBV12-2 is noted as a pseudogene. The CDR3 runs to 16 residues. CDR3 residues: CASRNPGPSYNSPLHF. Written as DNA, the CDR3 is TGTGCAAGTCGCAACCCCGGGCCCTCCTATAATTCACCCCTCCACTTT.

This chain connects TRBV25-1 to TRBJ2-6, with D tentatively TRBD2 (5 bases). V gave up 6 bases and J gave up 2 bases, with 11 bases separating them. This CDR3 region has 15 residues. Germline-derived CDR1 and CDR2 are MGHDK and SYGVNS. The CDR3 is CASRYAGAGANVLTF. In nucleotides, the CDR3 is TGTGCCAGCAGATACGCCGGGGCTGGGGCCAACGTCCTGACTTTC.

The chain uses TRBV7-3 and TRBJ1-4; 7 bases fit TRBD1. This CDR3 region has 15 residues. CDR1 is SGHTA and CDR2 is FQGTGA in the germline V gene. V shed 1 base, J shed 5 bases, and the junction held 4 bases outside the gene matches. The CDR3 nucleotides are TGTGCCAGCAGCTTAAATGGCAGGGGGAATGAAAAACTGTTTTTT. It specifies CASSLNGRGNEKLFF.

This sequence joins TRBV2 and TRBJ2-1; 7 bases line up with TRBD2. Germline V gives CDR1 SNHLY, CDR2 FYNNEI. The length of the CDR3 is 12 residues. V lost 5 bases, J lost 9 bases, and 4 bases stayed unmatched. The CDR3 DNA reads as TGTGCCAGCAGTCGCGGGACTATTGAGCAGTTCTTC. Translating gives CASSRGTIEQFF. Full variable domain (missing parts from reference TRBV2 and TRBJ2-1): EPEVTQTPSHQVTQMGQEVILRCVPISNHLYFYWYRQILGQKVEFLVSFYNNEISEKSEIFDDQFSVERPDGSNFTLKIRSTKLEDSAMYFCASSRGTIEQFFGPGTRLTVL.

The rearrangement joins TRBV7-3 to TRBJ1-1; D ambiguous. With 6 bases removed from V and 1 base from J, the gap between germline ends came to 9 bases. Germline lookup yields CDR1 SGHTA and CDR2 FQGTGA. The CDR3 extends over 13 amino acids. DNA of the CDR3: TGTGCCAGCAGTCTAACACAGAACACTGAAGCTTTCTTT. This encodes CASSLTQNTEAFF. The full variable domain, completed using reference TRBV7-3 and TRBJ1-1, is GAGVSQTPSNKVTEKGKYVELRCDPISGHTALYWYRQSLGQGPEFLIYFQGTGAADDSGLPNDRFFAVRPEGSVSTLKIQRTERGDSAVYLCASSLTQNTEAFFGQGTRLTVV.